What follows is one TCR beta chain and its context. This specimen belongs to a study of blood T cell repertoires in COVID-19. The CDR3 covers 17 residues. V lost 1 base and J lost 0, with 13 bases in between. CDR1 is LGHNA and CDR2 is YNFKEQ in the germline V gene. Sequencing was performed with immunoSEQ multiplex PCR; in TCRdb, only in-frame clones are kept and a portion is missing. This table has around 70,000 clones, 88% appearing once. This receptor was identified in a human donor in a cohort sampled during active COVID-19. The chain employs TRBV4-2 and TRBJ2-1, with D perhaps matching TRBD2 (5 bases). Sequenced input: peripheral blood. The CDR3 spells CASSQGQRRSSYNEQFF. CDR3 DNA sequence: TGTGCCAGCAGCCAAGGGCAGAGGAGGAGCTCCTACAATGAGCAGTTCTTC.